This TCR beta chain was profiled in a study of shared clonotypes between healthy human individuals (dated by TCRdb to about 2020). Regarding the complete study: The cohort included three men and a couple of women between 18 and 49 years of age. For each donor, CD4 naive and CD4 memory were each run on three plates, CD8 naive on two plates, and CD8 memory on one plate. To estimate repertoire size and how much clonotype sharing occurs between individuals, the study deeply sequenced the blood TCR repertoires of about five healthy adults. To increase sequencing depth and limit assay-specific biases, different laboratories used diverse techniques to prepare libraries and sequence TCR repertoires. Per donor, leukapheresis produced somewhere between about 0.94 and 9.5 billion PBMCs. The paper as a whole reports these results and caveats: Sampling was limited to blood, and TCR repertoires in tissue likely differ from TCR repertoires in blood. Incomplete sequencing was indicated by rarefaction of sorted-subset datasets, despite the large sequencing depth. Because the study included a small number of donors, the genetic and exposure-history diversity represented was limited. Pairwise subsampling led to the expectation that sequencing depth would affect the degree of clonotype sharing among donors. Naive subsets generally had larger estimated clonotype richness than memory subsets did. Compared with non-shared clonotypes, clonotypes shared by all four sorted-subset donors had higher generation probabilities. Roughly 5% of naive CD4, 3.5% of naive CD8, roughly 2.5% of memory CD4, and 0.4% of memory CD8 clonotypes were shared across a few donors.

With regard to this clone: The specificity of this receptor is unknown. Per-nucleotide qualities are absent, and no much larger clonotype sits a single base away.

Using the deep immunoSEQ assay, TCR CDR3 regions were amplified from genomic DNA by multiplex PCR. Extracted genomic DNA from each cell subset was distributed evenly across all wells of several immunoSEQ 96-well plates, and each plate was treated as a replicate. For sorted subsets, each replicate PCR was loaded with roughly 200 ng genomic DNA, equivalent to 30,000 or so T cell genomes. The purified libraries were quantified using a Qubit 3.0 fluorometer, sized with a Bioanalyzer 2100, and then quantified again using the KAPA Library Quantification kit. Each immunoSEQ 96-well plate was sequenced on its own single-read 150-cycle Illumina NextSeq 550 flow cell. As for the authors' bioinformatics: Because the immunoSEQ output included only junctional sequences and no quality scores, the filtering could not be the same as the filtering used for full-length reads. Sequences were annotated with PyIR, a Python wrapper for IgBLAST v1.9, using IMGT germline references to assign V/J genes and CDR3. Reads were removed for weak V/J assignments (E-value above 1e-6), missing CDR3, stop codons, out-of-frame junctions, or ambiguous translated residues. A V3J clonotype was defined by an identical inferred V gene, J gene, and CDR3 amino acid sequence. To compute the percentage overlap between repertoires, the number of shared unique clonotypes was divided by the size of the smaller repertoire. Repertoire richness was assessed with RTK rarefaction, the Chao1 estimator, and Recon v2.1 estimates of unobserved clonotypes. Generation probabilities were computed with OLGA for all TCRbeta clonotypes obtained by the gDNA method from several donors. TCRdb stores this immuneACCESS table with in-frame sequences only. Part of the clones is absent; in the studies checked, under half of the shortfall reflects unresolved V genes, and no reason is known for the rest. V and J calls and clone size are as listed in that table; D and trimming were resolved from the DNA. The table for this sample lists about 2.4 million clones; approximately 94% of them were counted only once. About 0.13% of the sample goes to the ten largest clones.

Trimming leaves V shorter by 7 bases and J shorter by 5 bases, with the junction holding 5 bases beyond the gene matches. From cysteine to phenylalanine, the CDR3 is 15 amino acids long. Kept here is only the CDR3 DNA, which spans 45 bases and is read in frame from base 1. From a lookup of the germline V gene, CDR1 and CDR2 are MDHEN and SYDVKM. Healthy HIV-negative adults with no recently reported acute infections or vaccinations were included as donors. All donors were Caucasian adults living in Nashville, Tennessee, USA. Magnetic negative selection was used to enrich CD4+ T cells, after which naive cells were positively selected on CD45RA and the negative fraction became the memory subset. Blood was collected by leukapheresis, and PBMCs were isolated by Ficoll-Histopaque density gradient centrifugation and then cryopreserved in liquid nitrogen vapor phase. Analytical flow cytometry was used to check the purity and quantity of each magnetically sorted T cell population. Genomic DNA was isolated from every sorted fraction and measured by UV absorbance on a Nanodrop 2000c.

The chain couples TRBV28 to TRBJ1-4; 12 central nucleotides agree with TRBD1. Sequenced input: naive CD4+ T cells sorted from blood. The cell subset or site label, read with the paper, signifies: CD45RA+ positively selected. This receptor was identified in a man between 18 and 35 years old in good health. DNA sequence: TGTGCCAGCAAGGCTGGGACAGGGGGCAATGAAAAACTGTTTTTT. This sequence encodes CASKAGTGGNEKLFF. The full variable domain, with segments outside the CDR3 supplied by the reference TRBV28 and TRBJ1-4 proteins, appears as DVKVTQSSRYLVKRTGEKVFLECVQDMDHENMFWYRQDPGLGLRLIYFSYDVKMKEKGDIPEGYSVSREKKERFSLILESASTNQTSMYLCASKAGTGGNEKLFFGSGTQLSVL.